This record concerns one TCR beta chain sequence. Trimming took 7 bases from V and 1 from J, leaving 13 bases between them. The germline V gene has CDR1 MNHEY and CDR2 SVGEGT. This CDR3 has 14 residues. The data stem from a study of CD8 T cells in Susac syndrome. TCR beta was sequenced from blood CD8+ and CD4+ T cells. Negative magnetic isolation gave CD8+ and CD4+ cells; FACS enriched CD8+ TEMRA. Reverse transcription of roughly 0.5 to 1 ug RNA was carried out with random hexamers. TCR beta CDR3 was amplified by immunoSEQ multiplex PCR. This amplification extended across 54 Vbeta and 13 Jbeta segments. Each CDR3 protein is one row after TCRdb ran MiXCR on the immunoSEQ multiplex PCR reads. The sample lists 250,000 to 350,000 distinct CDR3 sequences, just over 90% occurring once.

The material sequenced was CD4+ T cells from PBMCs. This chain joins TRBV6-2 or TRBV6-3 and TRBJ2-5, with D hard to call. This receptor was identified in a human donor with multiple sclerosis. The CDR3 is CASKRLAFQETQYF. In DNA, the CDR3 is TGTGCCAGCAAAAGGTTGGCATTCCAAGAGACCCAGTACTTC.